This T cell receptor (beta chain) was sequenced during a study of blood T cell repertoires in COVID-19. In the study overall: Whether acute or convalescent, the COVID-19 samples came from the United States, Italy and Spain. The cDNA or gDNA used as material had been derived from T cells, B-cell-depleted T cells, or PBMCs.

As originally analysed: Researchers report that nucleated cell counts were estimated from reference gene primer amplification. TCRdb keeps only in-frame clones here, not all; method: immunoSEQ multiplex PCR. V and J calls and clone size follow that table, whereas D and trimming were derived from the DNA. Among over 40,000 clones listed, 86% were seen once. The V gene's germline CDR1 is MNHEY and CDR2 SVGEGT. Trimming cost V 7 bases and J 9 bases; bases outside gene matches: 9. This CDR3 comprises 14 residues. This chain uses TRBV6-2 or TRBV6-3 with TRBJ1-6, with 7 nucleotides matching TRBD1. Sequencing was performed on peripheral blood. The receptor comes from an elderly man with acute or convalescent COVID-19. CDR3 sequence (DNA): TGTGCCAGCATCCCCACAGGGGTGGTTTCACCCCTCCACTTT. Translated: CASIPTGVVSPLHF.